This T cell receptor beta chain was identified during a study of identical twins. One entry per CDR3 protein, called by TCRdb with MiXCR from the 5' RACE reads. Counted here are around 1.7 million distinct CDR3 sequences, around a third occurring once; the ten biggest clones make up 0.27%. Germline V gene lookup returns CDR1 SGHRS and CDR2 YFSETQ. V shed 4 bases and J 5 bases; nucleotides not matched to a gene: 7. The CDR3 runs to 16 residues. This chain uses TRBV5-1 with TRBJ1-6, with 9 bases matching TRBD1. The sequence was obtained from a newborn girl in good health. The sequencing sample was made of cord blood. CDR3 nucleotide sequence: TGCGCCAGCAGCGCCGGGACAGGGACGGATAATTCACCCCTCCACTTT. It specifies CASSAGTGTDNSPLHF.